What follows are 4 T cell receptor beta chains derived from one specimen sequenced in a study of neurological immune-mediated disorders. TCRdb reprocessed the 5' RACE reads with MiXCR, giving one entry per CDR3 protein. The sample comprises 55,000 to 70,000 distinct CDR3 sequences, about 10% of which are singletons, and 6.6% rests with the top ten. Described time point: longitudinal time-point 1 (baseline). The source material was PBMCs. The receptors were gathered from a male donor with HTLV-1-associated myelopathy (HAM/TSP).

The table lists this clonotype with many counts. V usage is TRBV5-1 and J usage is TRBJ1-4; D unresolved. Germline CDR1 reads SGHRS; CDR2 reads YFSETQ. The CDR3 length is 15 residues. The V and J ends lost 4 bases and 8 bases respectively, with 18 bases between them. CDR3: CASSAPGPRNEKLFF. CDR3 in DNA: TGCGCCAGCAGCGCGCCCGGGCCCCGCAACGAAAAACTGTTTTTT.

This clonotype appeared many times. The chain links TRBV5-1 to TRBJ2-7; the match to TRBD2 covers 8 bases. CDR1 and CDR2 from the germline V gene are SGHRS and YFSETQ. After removal of 0 bases from V and 5 bases from J, the junction contained 7 bases not matched to a gene. There are 15 residues in the CDR3. This CDR3 reads CASSLVPGLAHEQYF. CDR3 DNA: TGCGCCAGCAGCTTGGTTCCAGGACTAGCACACGAGCAGTACTTC.

In its sample, this clonotype was seen many times. V usage is TRBV10-3 and J usage is TRBJ1-4, with D hard to call. The CDR3 contains 14 residues. V was clipped by 8 bases and J by 0 bases, with 10 bases between them. Per the germline V gene, CDR1 is ENHRY and CDR2 is SYGVKD. The CDR3 sequence is CAIGEKATNEKLFF. The CDR3 DNA sequence: TGTGCCATCGGGGAGAAGGCAACTAATGAAAAACTGTTTTTT.

This clonotype was counted ten times or more. The chain joins TRBV6-1 to TRBJ1-6; 9 bases are a match to TRBD1. This CDR3 is built from 16 residues. Germline loops: CDR1 MNHNS, CDR2 SASEGT. V lost 5 bases, J lost 7 bases, and 9 bases stayed unmatched. CDR3 DNA sequence: TGTGCCAGCAGTCCTCAGGGGGGGACAGGGAATTCACCCCTCCACTTT. Translation: CASSPQGGTGNSPLHF.